A single sample gave rise to the 25 T cell receptor beta chains below, sequenced in a study of blood T cell repertoires in COVID-19. TCRdb keeps only in-frame clones here, not all; method: immunoSEQ multiplex PCR. Here the sample spans roughly 270,000 clones, approximately 85% being singletons. Sequencing used peripheral blood. The source is a man aged 45 to 65 with active or convalescent COVID-19.

A word on this clone: Other DNA sequences within the sample encode an identical CDR3. This chain connects TRBV5-1 to TRBJ1-1, with D unclear. The CDR3 loop spans 12 amino acids. In germline, CDR1 is SGHRS, CDR2 YFSETQ. Trimming cost V 1 base and J 5 bases, with 6 bases left between them. CDR3 DNA sequence: TGCGCCAGCAGCTTGCCGGGTACTGAAGCTTTCTTT. Its protein product is CASSLPGTEAFF.

The J gene is TRBJ1-4, the V gene TRBV19; D is undetermined. Germline loops: CDR1 LNHDA, CDR2 SQIVND (reference sequence). Trimming shortened V by 4 bases and J by 0 bases, and 9 bases separated the two germline ends. The CDR3 extends over 15 amino acids. Here the CDR3 reads CASSKDGATNEKLFF. CDR3 nucleotides: TGTGCCAGTAGTAAAGACGGTGCAACTAATGAAAAACTGTTTTTT.

The rearrangement links TRBV10-2 to TRBJ2-7, with D possibly matching TRBD1 (5 bases). Germline-derived CDR1 and CDR2 are WSHSY and SAAADI. The CDR3 contains 12 residues. Trimming pared 4 bases from V and 7 bases from J, leaving 11 bases between. Written as DNA, the CDR3 is TGCGCCAGCAGTGCACAGGTGGGGGAGCAGTACTTC. Its protein is CASSAQVGEQYF.

This chain links TRBV4-2 with TRBJ2-1, with a possible D match to TRBD2 (5 bases). V lost 0 bases and J 11 bases, leaving 11 bases between the germline ends. The CDR3 sequence is 13 residues long. Germline CDR1 LGHNA, CDR2 YNFKEQ. The CDR3, as DNA: TGTGCCAGCAGCCAAGATAGCGCGGCTAAGCAGTTCTTC. Translated: CASSQDSAAKQFF.

This clone was seen a single time. The chain is built from TRBV10-3 and TRBJ2-7; D is unclear. The CDR3 is made up of 14 amino acids. Germline CDR1 ENHRY, CDR2 SYGVKD. Trimming took off 1 base at V and 0 bases at J, with 7 bases between the two ends. The DNA for the CDR3 is TGTGCCATCAGTGAGTTTGTCAGCTCCTACGAGCAGTACTTC. Translation gives CAISEFVSSYEQYF.

This chain joins TRBV6-1 and TRBJ2-7; 7 bases match TRBD1. V was clipped by 2 bases and J by 9 bases; unmatched bases: 7. Germline-derived CDR1 and CDR2 are MNHNS and SASEGT. CDR3 size: 13 residues. The CDR3 coding sequence is TGTGCCAGCAGTGAAACCGGCCGACAGGGGCAGTACTTC. Its translation: CASSETGRQGQYF.

The V and J genes are TRBV12-3 or TRBV12-4 and TRBJ2-7; tentatively, D is TRBD1 (6 bases). The CDR3 extends over 13 amino acids. The V end was cut by 8 bases, the J end by 2 bases, with 13 bases between. The CDR3 region is CASGQGIAYEQYF. The CDR3 DNA is TGTGCCAGCGGTCAGGGGATCGCCTACGAGCAGTACTTC.

On this clone itself: The junction departs from germline at one end; a sequencing error may be responsible. The chain recombines TRBV10-1 with TRBJ2-2, with TRBD1 matching 12 bases. Germline V lookup: CDR1 WNHNN, CDR2 SYGVQD (reference sequence). The CDR3 consists of 18 residues. CDR3 loop: CARRKRGQGAARTGELFF. CDR3 coding DNA: TGCGCCCGCAGGAAAAGGGGACAGGGGGCGGCGAGGACCGGGGAGCTGTTTTTT.

A few counts support this clone. The V gene is TRBV9, the J gene TRBJ2-1; 7 bases agree with TRBD1. J gave up 6 bases and V 7 bases, and 16 bases lay outside the gene matches. The CDR3 spans 16 residues. CDR1 and CDR2 (germline): SGDLS, YYNGEE. CDR3 sequence: CASQPLLRGRANEQFF. The CDR3 DNA reads TGTGCCAGCCAACCTTTACTTAGGGGGCGTGCCAATGAGCAGTTCTTC.

The chain combines TRBV30 with TRBJ2-3; the match to TRBD2 covers 7 bases. V lost 1 base and J lost 10; bases outside the gene matches: 5. CDR3 size: 12 residues. Germline values: CDR1 GTSNPN, CDR2 SVGIG (reference sequence). The DNA for the CDR3 is TGTGCCTGGAGTGATCGTGGGGGGGCGCAGTATTTT. It encodes CAWSDRGGAQYF.

The V and J genes are TRBV7-9 and TRBJ1-1; D might be TRBD1 (5 bases). CDR1 is SEHNR and CDR2 is FQNEAQ in the germline V gene (reference sequence). The CDR3 sequence is 12 residues long. Trimming took 5 bases from V and 1 from J, leaving 5 bases between them. For the CDR3, the DNA is TGTGCCAGCAGCCAGGGGAACACTGAAGCTTTCTTT. It is translated as CASSQGNTEAFF.

The chain couples TRBV5-1 to TRBJ2-5, with a possible D match to TRBD1 (5 bases). The CDR3 totals 14 residues. V was pared by 2 bases and J by 2 bases, with 10 bases between. Germline CDR1 SGHRS, CDR2 YFSETQ. CDR3 nucleotide sequence: TGCGCCAGCAGCTTAACAGGATCGCAAGAGACCCAGTACTTC. Amino acid sequence: CASSLTGSQETQYF. The whole variable domain, remainder taken from reference TRBV5-1 and TRBJ2-5, is KAGVTQTPRYLIKTRGQQVTLSCSPISGHRSVSWYQQTPGQGLQFLFEYFSETQRNKGNFPGRFSGRQFSNSRSEMNVSTLELGDSALYLCASSLTGSQETQYFGPGTRLLVL.

CDR3 nucleotides: TGTGCCAGCAGCAAAGCGTTTGGCAGGGAATACAATGAGCAGTTCTTC. Translating it yields CASSKAFGREYNEQFF. J is TRBJ2-1 and V is TRBV21-1; the table's TRBD1 call for D was not verified on the DNA. TRBV21-1 is assigned pseudogene status. CDR3 length equals 16 residues.

V is TRBV28 and J is TRBJ1-4, with TRBD1 matching over 7 bases. This CDR3 is 15 amino acids long. V shed 2 bases and J 7 bases; nucleotides not matched to a gene: 7. Germline CDR1 reads MDHEN; CDR2 reads SYDVKM. The CDR3 protein is CASSLGGGGREKLFF. The CDR3 nucleotides are TGTGCCAGCAGTTTAGGCGGAGGGGGCCGTGAAAAACTGTTTTTT.

The rearrangement joins TRBV7-3 to TRBJ1-2, with D perhaps matching TRBD1 (5 bases). The CDR3 contains 13 residues. CDR1 and CDR2 from the germline V gene are SGHTA and FQGTGA. V gave up 5 bases and J gave up 7 bases, with 14 bases separating them. CDR3 bases: TGTGCCAGCAGCGAAGGAGGGGCAGGTGGCTACACCTTC. This encodes CASSEGGAGGYTF.

The chain joins TRBV19 to TRBJ1-5; 7 bases agree with TRBD1. There are 14 residues in the CDR3. The germline gives CDR1 LNHDA, CDR2 SQIVND (reference sequence). The trim removed 3 bases at V and 3 bases at J, leaving 2 bases unmatched. The CDR3 region is CASSMGTANQPQHF. CDR3 DNA: TGTGCCAGTAGTATGGGGACAGCCAATCAGCCCCAGCATTTT.

The chain couples TRBV4-1 to TRBJ2-1, with TRBD2 matching 10 bases. This CDR3 is 17 amino acids long. Germline loops: CDR1 MGHRA, CDR2 YSYEKL. The ends lost 4 bases at V and 0 bases at J; junction bases unmatched: 6. In nucleotides, the CDR3 is TGCGCCAGCAGCCCAACCCCTAGCGGGAGCTCCTACAATGAGCAGTTCTTC. Translating gives CASSPTPSGSSYNEQFF.

This chain links TRBV2 with TRBJ2-2; tentative D call: TRBD1 (5 bases). The CDR3 extends over 13 amino acids. The V end was cut by 6 bases, the J end by 4 bases, with 9 bases between. CDR1 and CDR2 from the germline V gene are SNHLY and FYNNEI. CDR3 residues: CASSQGITGELFF. For the CDR3, the DNA is TGTGCCAGCAGCCAGGGTATCACCGGGGAGCTGTTTTTT.

V is TRBV29-1 and J is TRBJ1-2; no reliable D call. This CDR3 has 9 amino acids. The germline CDR1 and CDR2 sequences are SQVTM and ANQGSEA. Trimming shortened V by 3 bases and J by 12 bases, and 8 bases separated the two germline ends. The CDR3 DNA follows: TGCAGCGTTGATCCGGGTCACACCTTC. Encoded protein: CSVDPGHTF.

The chain carries TRBV19 and TRBJ2-6, with D hard to call. Germline V gene data show CDR1 as LNHDA and CDR2 as SQIVND (reference sequence). The V end was cut by 5 bases, the J end by 2 bases, with 10 bases between. This CDR3 comprises 15 residues. The CDR3 region is CASSLPTAGANVLTF. The CDR3 region has the DNA TGTGCCAGTAGTCTCCCCACGGCTGGGGCCAACGTCCTGACTTTC.

The chain uses TRBV18 and TRBJ1-2, with D possibly matching TRBD1 (6 bases). Trimming took 7 bases from V and 8 from J, leaving 17 bases between them. CDR3 length equals 13 residues. In germline, CDR1 is KGHSH, CDR2 LQKENI. The CDR3 sequence: CASLQEQGRGYTF. In DNA form, the CDR3 reads TGTGCCAGCTTACAGGAACAGGGACGCGGCTACACCTTC. The variable domain in full, completed from reference TRBV18 and TRBJ1-2, reads NAGVMQNPRHLVRRRGQEARLRCSPMKGHSHVYWYRQLPEEGLKFMVYLQKENIIDESGMPKERFSAEFPKEGPSILRIQQVVRGDSAAYFCASLQEQGRGYTFGSGTRLTVV.

The V call is TRBV6-6, the J call TRBJ2-7; 8 bases are a match to TRBD2. The CDR3 spans 16 residues. The germline V gene has CDR1 MNHNY and CDR2 SVGAGI (reference sequence). After removal of 8 bases from V and 2 bases from J, the junction contained 14 bases not matched to a gene. Here the CDR3 reads CASAGLAGRSTYEQYF. In DNA form, the CDR3 reads TGTGCCAGCGCAGGGCTAGCGGGCAGATCGACCTACGAGCAGTACTTC.

The chain employs TRBV5-4 and TRBJ1-4; 9 bases map to TRBD1. The CDR3 runs 15 residues. Losses at the gene ends were 1 base for V and 9 bases for J; bases not matched to a gene: 7. Per germline, CDR1 SGHNT and CDR2 YYREEE (reference sequence). As DNA, the CDR3 is TGTGCCAGCAGCTTGATGGGACAGGGATCGCAAAAACTGTTTTTT. Its translation: CASSLMGQGSQKLFF.

The CDR3 DNA sequence: TGTGCCACCAGTGATCCCGACACCTACAATGAGCAGTTCTTC. Encoded protein: CATSDPDTYNEQFF. The V gene is TRBV24-1, the J gene TRBJ2-1; D unresolved. In germline, CDR1 is KGHDR, CDR2 SFDVKD. V dropped 3 bases and J dropped 2 bases, with 7 bases sitting between them. The CDR3 length is 14 residues.

The CDR3 DNA reads TGTGCCAGCAGCTTTTTCGGGACAGCGAACACTGAAGCTTTCTTT. Protein product: CASSFFGTANTEAFF. The chain joins TRBV11-2 to TRBJ1-1, with 7 nucleotides matching TRBD1. From germline, CDR1 is SGHAT and CDR2 FQNNGV. The CDR3 sequence is 15 residues long. Trimming took 3 bases from V and 1 from J; bases not matched to a gene: 5.